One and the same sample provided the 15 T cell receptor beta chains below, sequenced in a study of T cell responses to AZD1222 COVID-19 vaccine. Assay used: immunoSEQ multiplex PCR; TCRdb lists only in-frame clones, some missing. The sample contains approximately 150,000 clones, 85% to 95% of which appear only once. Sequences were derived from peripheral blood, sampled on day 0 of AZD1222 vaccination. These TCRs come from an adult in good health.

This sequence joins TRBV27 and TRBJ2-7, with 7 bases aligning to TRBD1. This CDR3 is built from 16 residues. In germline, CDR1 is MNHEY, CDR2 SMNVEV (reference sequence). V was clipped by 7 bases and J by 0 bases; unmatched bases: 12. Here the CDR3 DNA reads TGTGCCAGCATGGAATTCGACGGGGACAGCTCCTACGAGCAGTACTTC. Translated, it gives CASMEFDGDSSYEQYF.

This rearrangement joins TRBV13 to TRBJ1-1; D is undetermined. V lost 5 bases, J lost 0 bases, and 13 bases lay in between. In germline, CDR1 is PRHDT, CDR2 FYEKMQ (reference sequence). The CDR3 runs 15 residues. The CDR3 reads CASSPTAEMNTEAFF. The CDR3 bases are TGTGCCAGCAGCCCCACGGCTGAGATGAACACTGAAGCTTTCTTT.

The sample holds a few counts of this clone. DNA of the CDR3: TGTGCCAGCAGACTTCTGGAGGGAGGGCCGTACGAGCAGTACTTC. It specifies CASRLLEGGPYEQYF. V gene TRBV7-2 combines with J gene TRBJ2-7; 7 bases agree with TRBD2. CDR3 length: 15 residues. The germline V gene has CDR1 SGHTA and CDR2 FQGNSA. Trimming removed 6 bases from V and 4 bases from J; junction bases left unmatched: 12.

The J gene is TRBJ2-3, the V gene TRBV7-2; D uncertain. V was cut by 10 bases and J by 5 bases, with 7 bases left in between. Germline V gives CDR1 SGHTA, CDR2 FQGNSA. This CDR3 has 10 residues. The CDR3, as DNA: TGTGCCACCTTCCAAGATACGCAGTATTTT. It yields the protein CATFQDTQYF.

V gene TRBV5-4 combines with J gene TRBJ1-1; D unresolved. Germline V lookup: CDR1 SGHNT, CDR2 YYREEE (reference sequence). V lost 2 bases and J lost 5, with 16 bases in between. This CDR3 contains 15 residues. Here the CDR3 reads CASSFPRGSVTEAFF. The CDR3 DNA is TGTGCCAGCAGCTTTCCTCGGGGATCGGTGACTGAAGCTTTCTTT.

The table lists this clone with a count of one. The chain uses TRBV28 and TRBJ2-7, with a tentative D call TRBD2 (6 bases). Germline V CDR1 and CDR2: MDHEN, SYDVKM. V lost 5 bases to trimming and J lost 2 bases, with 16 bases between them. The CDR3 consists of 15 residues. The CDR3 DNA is TGTGCCAGCAGTACAACTAGCTTCCCCGCCTACGAGCAGTACTTC. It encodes CASSTTSFPAYEQYF.

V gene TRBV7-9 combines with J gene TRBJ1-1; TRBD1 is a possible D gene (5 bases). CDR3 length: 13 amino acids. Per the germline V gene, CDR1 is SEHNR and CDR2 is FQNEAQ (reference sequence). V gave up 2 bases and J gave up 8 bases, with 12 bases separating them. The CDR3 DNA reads TGTGCCAGCAGCTTAAGGACAACCTCGGAAGCTTTCTTT. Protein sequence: CASSLRTTSEAFF.

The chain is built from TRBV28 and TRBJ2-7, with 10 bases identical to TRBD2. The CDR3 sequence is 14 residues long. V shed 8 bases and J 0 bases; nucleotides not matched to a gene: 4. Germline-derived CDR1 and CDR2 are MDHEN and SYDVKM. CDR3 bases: TGTGCCAGCGGCGAGCGGGAGGGCTCCTACGAGCAGTACTTC. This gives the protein CASGEREGSYEQYF. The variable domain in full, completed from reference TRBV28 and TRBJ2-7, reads DVKVTQSSRYLVKRTGEKVFLECVQDMDHENMFWYRQDPGLGLRLIYFSYDVKMKEKGDIPEGYSVSREKKERFSLILESASTNQTSMYLCASGEREGSYEQYFGPGTRLTVT.

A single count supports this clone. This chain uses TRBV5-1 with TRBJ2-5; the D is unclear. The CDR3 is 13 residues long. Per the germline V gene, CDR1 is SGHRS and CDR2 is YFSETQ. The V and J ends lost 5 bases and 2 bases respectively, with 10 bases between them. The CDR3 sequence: CASRKAGQETQYF. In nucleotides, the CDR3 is TGCGCCAGCAGAAAGGCTGGGCAAGAGACCCAGTACTTC. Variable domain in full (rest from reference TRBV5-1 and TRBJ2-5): KAGVTQTPRYLIKTRGQQVTLSCSPISGHRSVSWYQQTPGQGLQFLFEYFSETQRNKGNFPGRFSGRQFSNSRSEMNVSTLELGDSALYLCASRKAGQETQYFGPGTRLLVL.

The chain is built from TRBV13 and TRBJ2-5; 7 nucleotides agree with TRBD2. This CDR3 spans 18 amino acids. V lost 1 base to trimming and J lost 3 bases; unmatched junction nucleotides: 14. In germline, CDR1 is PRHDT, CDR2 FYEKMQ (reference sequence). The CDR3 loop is CASSLVGTQTAGEETQYF. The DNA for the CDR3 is TGTGCCAGCAGCTTAGTAGGGACGCAGACGGCGGGGGAAGAGACCCAGTACTTC.

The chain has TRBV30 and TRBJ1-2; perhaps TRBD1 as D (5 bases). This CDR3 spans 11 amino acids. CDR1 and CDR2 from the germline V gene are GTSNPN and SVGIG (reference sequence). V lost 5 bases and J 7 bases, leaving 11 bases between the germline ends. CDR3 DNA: TGTGCCTGGCGGTGGGGGTCTGGCTACACCTTC. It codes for CAWRWGSGYTF.

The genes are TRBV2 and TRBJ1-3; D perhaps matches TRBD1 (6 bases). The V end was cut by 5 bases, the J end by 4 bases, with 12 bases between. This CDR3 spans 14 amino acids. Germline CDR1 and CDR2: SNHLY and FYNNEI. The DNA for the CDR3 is TGTGCCAGCAGTCCACAGGGCTCGGGAAACACCATATATTTT. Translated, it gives CASSPQGSGNTIYF.

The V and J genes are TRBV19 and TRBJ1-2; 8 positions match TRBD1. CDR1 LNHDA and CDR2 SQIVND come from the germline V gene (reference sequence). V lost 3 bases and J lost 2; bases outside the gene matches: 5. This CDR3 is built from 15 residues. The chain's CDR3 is CASSIGTGPNYGYTF. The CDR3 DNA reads TGTGCCAGTAGTATTGGGACAGGCCCGAACTATGGCTACACCTTC.

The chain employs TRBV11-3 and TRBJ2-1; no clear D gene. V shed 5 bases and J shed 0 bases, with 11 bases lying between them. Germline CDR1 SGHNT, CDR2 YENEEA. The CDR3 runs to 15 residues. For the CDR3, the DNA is TGTGCCAGCAGCCTCAGTCCTAACTCCTACAATGAGCAGTTCTTC. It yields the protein CASSLSPNSYNEQFF.

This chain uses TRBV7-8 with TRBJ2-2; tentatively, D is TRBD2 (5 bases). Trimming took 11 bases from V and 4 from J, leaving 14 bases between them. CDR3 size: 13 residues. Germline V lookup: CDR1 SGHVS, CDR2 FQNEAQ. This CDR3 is CARAEGLTGELFF. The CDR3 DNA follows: TGTGCCCGCGCCGAGGGCCTCACCGGGGAGCTGTTTTTT.